These 25 T cell receptor beta chains were all obtained from the same sample, sequenced in a study of T-cell reconstitution after alpha-beta-depleted transplantation in children. The TCRbeta library incorporated unique molecular identifiers. Each CDR3 protein gets one entry after TCRdb re-called the PCR reads with MiXCR. The sample has about 100,000 distinct CDR3 sequences; 5.5% to 6.5% are singletons. The sequencing used PBMCs, mostly from graft donor cells, collected 360 days after TCRalphabeta/CD19-depleted stem cell transplant. Every receptor here comes from a male patient between 2 and 9 years old who had a stem cell transplant for acute lymphoblastic leukemia, so the T cells may come from the graft donor.

This clonotype was seen many times. The V and J genes are TRBV2 and TRBJ2-7; D is perhaps TRBD1 (5 bases). Trimming took 8 bases from V and 3 from J, leaving 14 bases between them. CDR1 SNHLY and CDR2 FYNNEI come from the germline V gene. The CDR3 is 13 amino acids. CDR3 residues: CASFGPGLYEQYF. As DNA, the CDR3 is TGTGCCAGCTTCGGACCAGGGCTCTACGAGCAGTACTTC. Based on the CDR3 plus reference TRBV2 and TRBJ2-7, the full variable domain is EPEVTQTPSHQVTQMGQEVILRCVPISNHLYFYWYRQILGQKVEFLVSFYNNEISEKSEIFDDQFSVERPDGSNFTLKIRSTKLEDSAMYFCASFGPGLYEQYFGPGTRLTVT.

The chain joins TRBV3-1 to TRBJ2-7; TRBD1 matches 7 bases. The CDR3 runs to 14 residues. The germline gives CDR1 LGHDT, CDR2 YNNKEL (reference sequence). V lost 4 bases and J lost 7; bases outside the gene matches: 10. The CDR3 spells CASSPLTGLREQYF. CDR3 sequence (DNA): TGTGCCAGCAGCCCCCTGACAGGGCTGAGAGAGCAGTACTTC.

This clonotype was counted ten times or more. This chain connects TRBV12-3 or TRBV12-4 to TRBJ2-3, with D possibly being TRBD1 or TRBD2 (6 bases each). V was pared by 3 bases and J by 2 bases, with 9 bases between. The CDR3 has 14 residues. The chain's CDR3 is CASSLGGATDTQYF. The CDR3 DNA is TGTGCCAGCAGTTTGGGGGGCGCCACAGATACGCAGTATTTT.

This chain connects TRBV7-3 to TRBJ2-5; D may be TRBD2 (5 bases). Germline CDR1 is SGHTA and CDR2 is FQGTGA. The V end lost 5 bases, the J end lost 5 bases, and 12 bases lay between the germline ends. The CDR3 is 13 amino acids. CDR3: CASSLLGGETQYF. CDR3 in DNA: TGTGCCAGCAGCCTACTTGGCGGGGAGACCCAGTACTTC.

This clonotype showed up many times. The rearrangement uses TRBV7-9 and TRBJ2-3; D is ambiguous. With 4 bases removed from V and 0 bases from J, the gap between germline ends came to 14 bases. The CDR3 covers 16 residues. Germline assignment: CDR1 SEHNR and CDR2 FQNEAQ (reference sequence). CDR3 loop: CASSSRQARSTDTQYF. In DNA form, the CDR3 reads TGTGCCAGCAGCTCCCGGCAAGCGCGTAGCACAGATACGCAGTATTTT.

Ten or more counts support this clonotype. This chain connects TRBV28 to TRBJ2-5; D might be TRBD1 (5 bases). The germline V gene encodes CDR1 MDHEN and CDR2 SYDVKM. Trimming cost V 2 bases and J 2 bases, with 12 bases left between them. The CDR3 loop spans 15 amino acids. The CDR3 nucleotides read TGTGCCAGCAGTTTAGGGAAGGGGTGGCAAGAGACCCAGTACTTC. Encoded protein: CASSLGKGWQETQYF.

This clonotype came up many times. This chain joins TRBV2 and TRBJ2-7; D is undetermined. CDR3 length equals 15 residues. Germline CDR1 SNHLY, CDR2 FYNNEI. The ends were cut back, 2 bases at V and 6 bases at J, with 17 bases in the middle. The CDR3: CASSETMSVTREQYF. In DNA, the CDR3 is TGTGCCAGCAGTGAAACGATGAGTGTGACGCGCGAGCAGTACTTC. Combining the CDR3 with reference TRBV2 and TRBJ2-7 gives the whole variable domain EPEVTQTPSHQVTQMGQEVILRCVPISNHLYFYWYRQILGQKVEFLVSFYNNEISEKSEIFDDQFSVERPDGSNFTLKIRSTKLEDSAMYFCASSETMSVTREQYFGPGTRLTVT.

This clonotype was observed at least ten times. The chain uses TRBV5-6 and TRBJ2-7; D ambiguous. Germline lookup yields CDR1 SGHDT and CDR2 YYEEEE. The CDR3 is 13 amino acids. The V gene lost 3 bases and the J gene lost 0 bases, with 7 bases spanning the gap. The CDR3 is CASSWTVSYEQYF. CDR3 DNA: TGTGCCAGCAGCTGGACGGTCTCCTACGAGCAGTACTTC. Complete variable domain (other parts from reference TRBV5-6 and TRBJ2-7): DAGVTQSPTHLIKTRGQQVTLRCSPKSGHDTVSWYQQALGQGPQFIFQYYEEEERQRGNFPDRFSGHQFPNYSSELNVNALLLGDSALYLCASSWTVSYEQYFGPGTRLTVT.

Many counts were recorded for this clonotype. Germline is not matched at one junction end, which may reflect a read error. The chain uses TRBV5-1 and TRBJ1-2; 10 bases line up with TRBD1. The CDR3 contains 13 residues. CDR1 and CDR2 (germline): SGHRS, YFSETQ. In DNA form, the CDR3 reads TGTGCCAGCAGCCTGGGACAGGGGAATGGCTACACCTTC. Protein product: CASSLGQGNGYTF.

This clonotype was recorded at least ten times. The V call is TRBV5-7, the J call TRBJ2-1, with D tentatively TRBD1 or TRBD2 (5 bases each). TRBV5-7 is given ORF status, its function remaining uncertain. The CDR3 contains 14 residues. The ends were cut back, 4 bases at V and 8 bases at J, with 16 bases in the middle. The CDR3 nucleotides are TGTGCCAGCAGCCGGGGCGGCTTTGAAGATGAGCAGTTCTTC. This translates into CASSRGGFEDEQFF.

This clonotype was detected many times. CDR3 residues: CASSPDGLVQETQYF. In DNA, the CDR3 is TGTGCCAGCAGCCCGGACGGACTGGTTCAAGAGACCCAGTACTTC. This sequence joins TRBV4-2 and TRBJ2-5, with a weak D call TRBD2 (5 bases). V shed 4 bases and J shed 2 bases, with 14 bases lying between them. CDR3 length equals 15 residues. Germline values: CDR1 LGHNA, CDR2 YNFKEQ.

In this sample, this clonotype turned up many times. This sequence joins TRBV27 and TRBJ2-2; the match to TRBD1 covers 8 bases. J lost 4 bases, V lost 6 bases, and 1 base had no gene match. Per the germline V gene, CDR1 is MNHEY and CDR2 is SMNVEV (reference sequence). The CDR3 sequence is 13 residues long. The CDR3 loop reads CASRTGVTGELFF. The CDR3, as DNA: TGTGCCAGCAGGACAGGGGTCACCGGGGAGCTGTTTTTT.

This clonotype came up many times. The genes are TRBV6-5 and TRBJ2-3; TRBD1 matches 10 bases. Unmatched junction bases numbered 8, after V lost 4 bases and J lost 4 bases. This CDR3 is built from 16 residues. The germline V gene encodes CDR1 MNHEY and CDR2 SVGAGI. The CDR3 loop reads CASSSRDRGGADTQYF. The DNA for the CDR3 is TGTGCCAGCAGTTCCCGGGACAGGGGAGGCGCAGATACGCAGTATTTT.

This clonotype came up many times. The rearrangement joins TRBV6-6 to TRBJ1-4; D gene uncertain. Trimming took off 6 bases at V and 13 bases at J, with 12 bases between the two ends. From germline, CDR1 is MNHNY and CDR2 SVGAGI (reference sequence). The CDR3 is made up of 11 amino acids. Here the CDR3 reads CASRTNVGLFF. The CDR3 DNA reads as TGTGCCAGCAGAACCAACGTGGGACTGTTTTTT.

This clonotype was picked up a small number of times. Mismatch with germline at one junction end may stem from a read error. V is TRBV9 and J is TRBJ2-5, with D uncertain. In germline, CDR1 is SGDLS, CDR2 YYNGEE. The CDR3 totals 15 residues. CDR3 sequence: CASSVVGYLQATQYF. The DNA of the CDR3 is TGTGCCAGCAGCGTAGTTGGCTACCTTCAAGCGACCCAGTACTTC.

This clonotype was observed a few times. This sequence joins TRBV19 and TRBJ2-7; 8 positions match TRBD1. V lost 8 bases, J lost 0 bases, and 3 bases stayed unmatched. Germline CDR1 reads LNHDA; CDR2 reads SQIVND (reference sequence). The CDR3 loop spans 13 amino acids. CDR3 in amino acids: CASGDRNSYEQYF. The CDR3 DNA sequence: TGTGCCAGTGGGGACAGGAACTCCTACGAGCAGTACTTC.

At least ten counts were recorded for this clonotype. The J gene is TRBJ2-5, the V gene TRBV12-3 or TRBV12-4; possible D gene TRBD1, 5 bases. Trimming cost V 7 bases and J 5 bases, with 17 bases left between them. The CDR3 has 14 amino acids. CDR3 residues: CASTLSMGQETQYF. The CDR3 coding sequence is TGTGCCAGCACCCTTTCAATGGGGCAGGAGACCCAGTACTTC.

The chain is built from TRBV18 and TRBJ2-3; 10 bases map to TRBD1. The germline V gene has CDR1 KGHSH and CDR2 LQKENI. The CDR3 sequence is 15 residues long. J gave up 4 bases and V 6 bases, and 7 bases lay outside the gene matches. The CDR3 nucleotides are TGTGCCAGCTCGTCCGGGACAGGGGTGCCAGATACGCAGTATTTT. It translates to CASSSGTGVPDTQYF. Drawing the rest from reference TRBV18 and TRBJ2-3, the complete variable domain is NAGVMQNPRHLVRRRGQEARLRCSPMKGHSHVYWYRQLPEEGLKFMVYLQKENIIDESGMPKERFSAEFPKEGPSILRIQQVVRGDSAAYFCASSSGTGVPDTQYFGPGTRLTVL.

This clonotype turned up a few times. The rearrangement links TRBV7-9 to TRBJ1-2; D is unresolved. Germline loops: CDR1 SEHNR, CDR2 FQNEAQ (reference sequence). The CDR3 runs 14 residues. Trimming stripped 5 bases from V and 8 bases from J, with 18 bases between. CDR3 nucleotides: TGTGCCAGCAGCCCCTCGGGAAGGATAGGCGGCTACACCTTC. It specifies CASSPSGRIGGYTF. Looking up the rest from reference TRBV7-9 and TRBJ1-2 gives the full variable domain: DTGVSQNPRHKITKRGQNVTFRCDPISEHNRLYWYRQTLGQGPEFLTYFQNEAQLEKSRLLSDRFSAERPKGSFSTLEIQRTEQGDSAMYLCASSPSGRIGGYTFGSGTRLTVV.

There are many counts of this clonotype. The chain joins TRBV25-1 to TRBJ2-1, with D unclear. The CDR3 runs 11 residues. Germline V lookup: CDR1 MGHDK, CDR2 SYGVNS. Trimming pared 6 bases from V and 8 bases from J, leaving 8 bases between. CDR3: CASRKGYEQFF. The CDR3 DNA reads TGTGCCAGCAGAAAAGGGTATGAGCAGTTCTTC.

This clonotype turned up a few times. The rearrangement uses TRBV24-1 and TRBJ1-5; a weak D match, TRBD1 (5 bases). This CDR3 contains 13 residues. The germline V gene encodes CDR1 KGHDR and CDR2 SFDVKD. V was cut by 7 bases and J by 7 bases, with 13 bases left in between. The CDR3 DNA reads TGTGCCACCAGAGGGGAGGGAAGACAGCCCCAGCATTTT. The encoded protein is CATRGEGRQPQHF.

This clonotype appeared many times. This chain joins TRBV29-1 and TRBJ2-6; TRBD2 matches 10 bases. CDR3 length: 18 amino acids. V gave up 6 bases and J gave up 2 bases; unmatched junction bases: 13. CDR1 and CDR2 (germline): SQVTM, ANQGSEA. This CDR3 is CSVPTWTSGRPGANVLTF. The CDR3 DNA reads as TGCAGCGTCCCGACTTGGACTAGCGGAAGACCTGGGGCCAACGTCCTGACTTTC.

This clonotype was observed at least ten times. The CDR3 protein is CASSLSLGENIQYF. The CDR3 DNA reads TGTGCCAGCAGCCTGAGTCTAGGGGAAAACATTCAGTACTTC. The rearrangement uses TRBV7-8 and TRBJ2-4; D is perhaps TRBD1 (5 bases). The ends were cut back, 5 bases at V and 5 bases at J, with 13 bases in the middle. This CDR3 has 14 amino acids. Per the germline V gene, CDR1 is SGHVS and CDR2 is FQNEAQ.

This clonotype was counted at least ten times. This rearrangement joins TRBV25-1 to TRBJ2-1; 11 positions agree with TRBD2. The length of the CDR3 is 13 residues. V lost 5 bases and J lost 9; bases outside the gene matches: 3. Per germline, CDR1 MGHDK and CDR2 SYGVNS. CDR3 sequence (DNA): TGTGCCAGCAGTATAGCGGGAGGGCCTGAGCAGTTCTTC. Residues: CASSIAGGPEQFF.

This clonotype was observed at least ten times. The chain links TRBV6-5 to TRBJ2-1; D remains ambiguous. V was clipped by 7 bases and J by 7 bases, with 14 bases between them. CDR3 length equals 13 residues. The germline CDR1 and CDR2 sequences are MNHEY and SVGAGI. CDR3 protein: CASTKVSENEQFF. DNA for the CDR3: TGTGCCAGCACCAAGGTTTCGGAGAATGAGCAGTTCTTC.